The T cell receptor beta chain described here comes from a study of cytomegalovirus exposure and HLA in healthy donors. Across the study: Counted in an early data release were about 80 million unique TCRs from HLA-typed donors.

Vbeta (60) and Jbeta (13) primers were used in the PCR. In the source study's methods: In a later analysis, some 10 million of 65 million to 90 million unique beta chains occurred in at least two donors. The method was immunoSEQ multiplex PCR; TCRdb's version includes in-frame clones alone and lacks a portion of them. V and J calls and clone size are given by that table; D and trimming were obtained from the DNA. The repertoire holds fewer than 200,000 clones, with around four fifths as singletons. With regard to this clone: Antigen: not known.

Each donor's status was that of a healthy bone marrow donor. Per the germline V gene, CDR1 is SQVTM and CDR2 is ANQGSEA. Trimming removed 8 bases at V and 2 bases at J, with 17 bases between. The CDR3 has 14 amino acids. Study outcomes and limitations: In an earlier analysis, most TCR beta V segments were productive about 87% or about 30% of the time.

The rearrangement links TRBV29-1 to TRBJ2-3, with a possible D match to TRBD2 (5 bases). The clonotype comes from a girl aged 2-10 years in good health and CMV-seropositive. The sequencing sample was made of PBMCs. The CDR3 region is CSSSPKRLTDTQYF. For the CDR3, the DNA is TGCAGCTCCTCACCCAAGCGGCTCACAGATACGCAGTATTTT.